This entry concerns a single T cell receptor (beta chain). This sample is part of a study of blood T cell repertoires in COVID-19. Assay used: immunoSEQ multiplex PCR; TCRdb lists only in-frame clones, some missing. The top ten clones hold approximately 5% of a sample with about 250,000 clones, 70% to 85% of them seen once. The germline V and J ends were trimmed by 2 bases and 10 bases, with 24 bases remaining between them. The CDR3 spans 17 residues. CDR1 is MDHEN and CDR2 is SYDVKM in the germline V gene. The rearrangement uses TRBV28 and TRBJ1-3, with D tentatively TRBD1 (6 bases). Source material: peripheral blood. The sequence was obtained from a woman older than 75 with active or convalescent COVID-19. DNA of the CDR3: TGTGCCAGCAGTTTACCATCAGTCGGGGGGGGCAGGGGTACCATATATTTT. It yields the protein CASSLPSVGGGRGTIYF.